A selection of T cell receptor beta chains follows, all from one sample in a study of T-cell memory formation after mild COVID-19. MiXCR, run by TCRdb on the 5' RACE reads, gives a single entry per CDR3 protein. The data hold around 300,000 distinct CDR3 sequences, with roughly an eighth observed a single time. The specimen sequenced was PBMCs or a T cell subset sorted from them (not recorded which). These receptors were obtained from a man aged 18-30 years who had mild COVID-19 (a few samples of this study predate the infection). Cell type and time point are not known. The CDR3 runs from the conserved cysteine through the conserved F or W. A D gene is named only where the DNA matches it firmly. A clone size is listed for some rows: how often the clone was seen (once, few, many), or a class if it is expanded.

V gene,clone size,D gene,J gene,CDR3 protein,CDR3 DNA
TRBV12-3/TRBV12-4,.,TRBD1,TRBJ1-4,CASSPDRTNEKLFF,TGTGCCAGCAGTCCGGACAGGACTAATGAAAAACTGTTTTTT
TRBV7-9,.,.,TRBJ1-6,CASSPALSYNSPLHF,TGTGCCAGCAGCCCGGCCCTGAGCTATAATTCACCCCTCCACTTT
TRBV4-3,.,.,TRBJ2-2,CASSQGTSNTGELFF,TGCGCCAGCAGCCAGGGTACTAGCAACACCGGGGAGCTGTTTTTT
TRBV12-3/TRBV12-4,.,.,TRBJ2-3,CASSLMDTDTQYF,TGTGCCAGCAGCCTAATGGACACAGATACGCAGTATTTT
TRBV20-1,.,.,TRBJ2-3,CSVSRGATTDTQYF,TGCAGTGTTAGTCGGGGGGCGACCACAGATACGCAGTATTTT
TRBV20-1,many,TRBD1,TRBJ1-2,CSARRDRVYGYTF,TGCAGTGCTCGACGCGACAGGGTCTATGGCTACACCTTC
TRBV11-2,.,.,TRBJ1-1,CASSLRSGTEAFF,TGTGCCAGCAGCTTAAGATCAGGAACTGAAGCTTTCTTT
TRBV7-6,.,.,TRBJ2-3,CASSLVLRGSTDTQYF,TGTGCCAGCAGCTTAGTATTACGCGGAAGCACAGATACGCAGTATTTT
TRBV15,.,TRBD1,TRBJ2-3,CATSRDGRGSQYF,TGTGCCACCAGCAGAGATGGCAGGGGGTCACAGTATTTT
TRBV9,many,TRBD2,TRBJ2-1,CASSVTAGPNNEQFF,TGTGCCAGCAGCGTGACAGCGGGGCCAAACAATGAGCAGTTCTTC
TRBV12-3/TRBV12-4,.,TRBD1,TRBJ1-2,CASSLTDRDVEGYTF,TGTGCCAGCAGTTTAACGGACAGGGATGTGGAGGGCTACACCTTC
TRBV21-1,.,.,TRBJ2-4,CASSQAEDRGDIQYF,TGTGCCAGCAGCCAGGCGGAGGACAGGGGGGACATTCAGTACTTC
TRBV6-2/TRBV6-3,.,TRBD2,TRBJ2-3,CASRLAGGQDTQYF,TGTGCCAGCAGATTAGCGGGGGGGCAAGATACGCAGTATTTT
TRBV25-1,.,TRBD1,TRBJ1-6,CASSSTGWRSPLHF,TGTGCCAGCAGCTCGACAGGGTGGCGTTCACCCCTCCACTTT
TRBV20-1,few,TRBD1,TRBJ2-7,CSASLPGQGAYEQYF,TGCAGTGCTAGCCTCCCGGGACAGGGCGCGTACGAGCAGTACTTC
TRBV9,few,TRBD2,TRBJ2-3,CASSVGLAGGTDTQYF,TGTGCCAGCAGCGTCGGACTAGCGGGGGGCACAGATACGCAGTATTTT
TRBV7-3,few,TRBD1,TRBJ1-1,CASSPQTGVDSTEAFF,TGTGCCAGCAGCCCGCAGACAGGGGTGGATAGCACTGAAGCTTTCTTT
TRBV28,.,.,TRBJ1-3,CASSLWGGNTIYF,TGTGCCAGCAGTTTATGGGGTGGAAACACCATATATTTT
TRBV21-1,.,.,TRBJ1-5,CASSKGKRAEVGNQPQHF,TGTGCCAGCAGCAAAGGGAAGCGGGCAGAAGTTGGCAATCAGCCCCAGCATTTT
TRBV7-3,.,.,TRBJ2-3,CASSSTHGGPSTDTQYF,TGTGCCAGCAGCTCCACCCACGGGGGGCCGAGCACAGATACGCAGTATTTT
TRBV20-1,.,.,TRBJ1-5,CSAREIGLANQPQHF,TGCAGTGCTAGAGAAATAGGACTGGCCAATCAGCCCCAGCATTTT
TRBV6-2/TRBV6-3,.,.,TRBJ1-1,CASSLDLSNTEAFF,TGTGCCAGCAGTTTGGACCTTTCGAACACTGAAGCTTTCTTT
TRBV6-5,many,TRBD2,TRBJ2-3,CASRLAGGRGATDTQYF,TGTGCCAGCAGACTAGCGGGGGGTCGGGGGGCTACAGATACGCAGTATTTT
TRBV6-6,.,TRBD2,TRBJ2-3,CASSYDGRAREDTQYF,TGTGCCAGCAGTTACGATGGGAGGGCCCGGGAAGATACGCAGTATTTT
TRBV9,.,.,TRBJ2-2,CASSVQGGLNTGELFF,TGTGCCAGCAGCGTACAGGGCGGATTGAACACCGGGGAGCTGTTTTTT
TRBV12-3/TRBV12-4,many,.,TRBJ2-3,CASSQADTQYF,TGTGCCAGCAGTCAAGCGGATACGCAGTATTTT
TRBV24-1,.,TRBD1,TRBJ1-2,CATSAQSGTVYGYTF,TGTGCCACCAGTGCCCAGTCCGGGACAGTCTATGGCTACACCTTC
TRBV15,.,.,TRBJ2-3,CATSSLREDTQYF,TGTGCCACCAGCAGCCTGCGCGAGGATACGCAGTATTTT
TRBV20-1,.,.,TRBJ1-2,CSARGTGTVNYGYTF,TGCAGTGCTAGAGGTACAGGGACGGTTAACTATGGCTACACCTTC
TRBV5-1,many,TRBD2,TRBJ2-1,CASSLAAGGPSYNEQFF,TGCGCCAGCAGCTTGGCTGCGGGGGGCCCGTCCTACAATGAGCAGTTCTTC
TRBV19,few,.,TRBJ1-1,CASSIGPQRNTEAFF,TGTGCCAGTAGTATTGGGCCACAGCGGAACACTGAAGCTTTCTTT
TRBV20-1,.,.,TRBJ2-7,CSARDLRGGPAEQYF,TGCAGTGCTAGAGATTTACGCGGGGGCCCTGCCGAGCAGTACTTC
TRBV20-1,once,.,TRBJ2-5,CSAGSQHNQGTQYF,TGCAGTGCTGGGAGTCAGCACAACCAGGGGACCCAGTACTTC
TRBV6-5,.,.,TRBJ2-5,CASSPIALQETQYF,TGTGCCAGCAGTCCCATCGCGCTCCAAGAGACCCAGTACTTC
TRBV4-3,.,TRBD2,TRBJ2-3,CASSPNRLAGSKDTQYF,TGCGCCAGCAGCCCGAATCGACTAGCGGGGTCCAAAGATACGCAGTATTTT
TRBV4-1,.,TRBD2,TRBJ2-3,CASSQLGPAGADTQYF,TGCGCCAGCAGCCAGCTAGGACCCGCGGGGGCAGATACGCAGTATTTT
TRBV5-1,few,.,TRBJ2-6,CASSVTSGANVLTF,TGCGCCAGCAGCGTAACCTCTGGGGCCAACGTCCTGACTTTC
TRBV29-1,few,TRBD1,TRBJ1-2,CSVETQGTRGYTF,TGCAGCGTTGAAACACAGGGGACACGTGGCTACACCTTC
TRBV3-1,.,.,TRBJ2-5,CASSTLGLGRNQETQYF,TGTGCCAGCAGCACTCTGGGGCTAGGCCGAAACCAAGAGACCCAGTACTTC
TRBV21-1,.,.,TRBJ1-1,CASSAWAKGTRPEAFF,.
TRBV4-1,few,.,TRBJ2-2,CASSHIEGSTGELFF,TGCGCCAGCAGCCATATCGAGGGGAGCACCGGGGAGCTGTTTTTT
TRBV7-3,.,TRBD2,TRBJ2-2,CASRPPGLAVAGELFF,TGTGCCAGCAGGCCACCGGGACTAGCTGTCGCCGGGGAGCTGTTTTTT
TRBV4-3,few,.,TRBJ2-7,CASSQTSGAPIYEQYF,TGCGCCAGCAGCCAAACATCCGGGGCCCCAATTTACGAGCAGTACTTC
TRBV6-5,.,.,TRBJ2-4,CASSSNPGNIQYF,TGTGCCAGCAGTTCCAACCCGGGAAACATTCAGTACTTC